These T cell receptor beta chains were read from a single sample in a study of identifying expanded T cells in peripheral blood. Here immunoSEQ multiplex PCR was the method, and the copy in TCRdb shows in-frame clones only, minus some. Found here are under 95,000 clones, about 88% of them singletons; the top ten hold around 2.8%. Material for sequencing was blood. These receptors were taken from a person aged 18 to 69 in good health. Both conserved end residues are part of each CDR3. The size of a clone is reported for some rows only, either as once, few or many, or as a class for expanded clones.

TRBJ2-5 TRBV27 NA CASSVSGGISYF
TRBJ1-2 TRBV7-2 few CASSPDREDGYTF
TRBJ2-7 TRBV15 NA CATSVDIHSYEQYF
TRBJ2-1 TRBV29-1 NA CSVEAWGRGGGDYYNEQFF
TRBJ2-2 TRBV2 NA CASREGYLNTGELFF
TRBJ2-1 TRBV20-1 NA CSATHNEQFF
TRBJ1-6 TRBV6-4 NA CASSPGDNSPLHF
TRBJ2-5 TRBV10-3 NA CAISDPLRQDEETQYF
TRBJ2-7 TRBV7-9 NA CASSLNREPRYEQYF
TRBJ1-2 TRBV10-2 NA CASSEWATARFGYTF
TRBJ2-3 TRBV19 NA CASSYTQYF
TRBJ2-3 TRBV4-3 NA CASREDSRLYF
TRBJ1-2 TRBV19 NA CASSFPYGYTF
TRBJ2-7 TRBV7-2 NA CASSPRGGAYEQYF
TRBJ1-2 TRBV2 NA CASTANKGVYYGYTF
TRBJ2-7 TRBV19 NA CASSIGGRGREQYF
TRBJ2-1 TRBV7-7 NA CASSSSGGLYNEQFF
TRBJ2-3 TRBV7-2 NA CASSFRDRGQSGQYF
TRBJ1-2 TRBV4-3 NA CASSQDRNSYPPNYGYTF
TRBJ2-5 TRBV5-1 NA CASSWTGEGEETQYF
TRBJ2-1 TRBV7-2 once CASSLVRELGNEQFF
TRBJ2-1 TRBV7-3 NA CASSLGMNNEQFF
TRBJ2-7 TRBV9 NA CASSADRDGREQYF
TRBJ2-1 TRBV6-5 few CASSYSWGSNEQFF
TRBJ2-7 TRBV27 NA CASSHLGRQNEQYF
TRBJ2-1 TRBV6-4 NA CASSDSGTTLGRNEQFF
TRBJ1-4 TRBV6-5 NA CASSYGRNSEKLFF
TRBJ2-7 TRBV11-2 NA CASSFLDEQYF